This T cell receptor (beta chain) was sequenced in a study of cytomegalovirus exposure and HLA in healthy donors. Overall study results and limits: The finding came from a later analysis; first-cohort TCR clusters tended to co-occur in the approximately 120 validation repertoires. Most TCR sequences were seen very rarely across donors, but some public TCRs occurred in many. Investigators reported around 150 TCR beta chains as tied to cytomegalovirus.

Measured with immunoSEQ multiplex PCR; TCRdb has only the in-frame clones, and not every one. The repertoire holds 90,000 or so clones, with 95% to 97% as singletons. Notes on this clone: Its specificity is not known.

The TCR originated in a man younger than 35 in good health and CMV-seronegative. The sequenced sample was PBMCs.

The CDR3 sequence: CASRQQGSNTGELFF. CDR3 coding DNA: TGCGCCAGCAGGCAACAGGGATCGAACACCGGGGAGCTGTTTTTT. The chain joins TRBV4-1 to TRBJ2-2; the D gene is possibly TRBD1 (6 bases). Germline V gene data show CDR1 as MGHRA and CDR2 as YSYEKL. There are 15 residues in the CDR3. Trimming shortened V by 6 bases and J by 0 bases, and 11 bases separated the two germline ends.